The clone carrying this TCR beta chain was counted ten times or more. Antigen specificity is unknown. The sample originates from a study of cytomegalovirus exposure and HLA in healthy donors. General study findings and limits: Later analysis suggested links between common viral pathogens and several top significant clusters. Association of a missense DCLRE1C variant with TCR beta V- and J-gene trimming was reported in a later analysis. Most CMV-associated TCR beta chains appeared HLA-restricted in a later analysis.

The PCR used 60 Vbeta and 13 Jbeta primers. The repertoire was sequenced with immunoSEQ multiplex PCR; TCRdb's copy has only in-frame clones and lacks some. The table has more than 95,000 clones, 8% to 11% seen once; the top ten hold roughly 4.6%. The sequencing sample was made of PBMCs. The sequence came from a woman younger than 35 in good health and CMV-seropositive.

The CDR3 is CASSLDPQGSSYEQYF. Here the CDR3 DNA reads TGTGCCAGCAGCTTGGACCCACAGGGAAGCTCCTACGAGCAGTACTTC. The rearrangement links TRBV5-4 to TRBJ2-7; D may be TRBD1 (6 bases). Deletions cut 0 bases from V and 0 bases from J, with 13 bases between. The CDR3 contains 16 residues. Germline values: CDR1 SGHNT, CDR2 YYREEE (reference sequence).